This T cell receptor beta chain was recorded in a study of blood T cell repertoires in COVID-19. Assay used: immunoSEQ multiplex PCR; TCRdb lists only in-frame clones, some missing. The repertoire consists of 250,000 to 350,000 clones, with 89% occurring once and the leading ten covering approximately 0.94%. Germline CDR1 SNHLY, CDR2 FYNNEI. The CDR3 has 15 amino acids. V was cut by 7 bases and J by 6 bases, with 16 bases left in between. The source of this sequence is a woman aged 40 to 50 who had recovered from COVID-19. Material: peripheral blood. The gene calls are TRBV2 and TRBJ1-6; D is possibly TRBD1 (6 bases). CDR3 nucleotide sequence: TGTGCCAGCACCCTCGTCGGGACAACTAATTCACCCCTCCACTTT. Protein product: CASTLVGTTNSPLHF.